A single sample gave rise to the 9 T cell receptor beta chains below, sequenced in a study of shared clonotypes between healthy human individuals. Naive CD8 cells were CD45RO-negative, positively selected for CCR7, excluding terminally differentiated effector memory CD45RA+ cells. Generated by immunoSEQ multiplex PCR, the TCRdb table keeps only in-frame clones and is missing some. The table lists about 1.9 million clones, around 95% of them singletons. Material: naive CD8+ T cells from PBMCs. These receptors all stem from a man between 18 and 29 years old in good health. Some clones in this sample may be carry-over from other donors' samples.

This sequence joins TRBV13 and TRBJ1-1; TRBD1 matches 7 bases. V was clipped by 5 bases and J by 2 bases; unmatched bases: 11. CDR1 is PRHDT and CDR2 is FYEKMQ in the germline V gene (reference sequence). The CDR3 runs to 16 residues. DNA for the CDR3: TGTGCCAGCAGCCAAACCCTAGGGACAGCTAACACTGAAGCTTTCTTT. It is translated as CASSQTLGTANTEAFF.

The chain recombines TRBV7-9 with TRBJ2-7; D is perhaps TRBD2 (5 bases). This CDR3 region has 12 residues. V lost 7 bases to trimming and J lost 2 bases, with 9 bases between them. Looked up from germline, CDR1 is SEHNR and CDR2 is FQNEAQ (reference sequence). CDR3 protein: CASKREPYEQYF. Here the CDR3 DNA reads TGTGCCAGCAAGAGGGAGCCCTACGAGCAGTACTTC.

The V and J genes are TRBV6-1 and TRBJ1-4, with 8 bases lining up with TRBD1. Germline V gene sequence: CDR1 MNHNS, CDR2 SASEGT. This CDR3 is 14 amino acids long. The J segment lost 6 bases and the V segment lost 8 bases, leaving 8 bases of the junction unmatched. Here the CDR3 reads CASLQGARDEKLFF. DNA for the CDR3: TGTGCCAGCTTGCAGGGGGCCCGGGATGAAAAACTGTTTTTT.

With regard to this clone: The germline gene is not matched at one end of the junction; a read error may be the cause. CDR3 protein: CAISASGVPYEQYF. DNA for the CDR3: TGTGCCATCAGTGCTAGCGGGGTACCCTACGAGCAGTACTTC. The chain uses TRBV6-5 and TRBJ2-7; 9 nucleotides agree with TRBD2. Germline V gene lookup returns CDR1 MNHEY and CDR2 SVGAGI. The CDR3 is made up of 14 amino acids.

The CDR3 region has the DNA TGCGCCAGCAGCCAATCCGGGACCTATCCGAACACCGGGGAGCTGTTTTTT. The encoded protein is CASSQSGTYPNTGELFF. The rearrangement joins TRBV4-1 to TRBJ2-2; D may match TRBD1 or TRBD2 (5 bases each). This CDR3 contains 17 residues. Germline V lookup: CDR1 MGHRA, CDR2 YSYEKL. Trimming pared 2 bases from V and 0 bases from J, leaving 13 bases between.

The genes are TRBV27 and TRBJ2-7; D gene unclear. The CDR3 extends over 12 amino acids. CDR1 and CDR2 from the germline V gene are MNHEY and SMNVEV (reference sequence). Between the trimmed V and J ends, which lost 8 bases and 2 bases, there was a span of 10 bases. DNA for the CDR3: TGTGCCAGCGGGCAGACACCCTACGAGCAGTACTTC. Protein: CASGQTPYEQYF.

This clone was seen only a few times. Other DNA sequences from this sample encode an identical CDR3 as well. J is TRBJ2-3 and V is TRBV12-5; D not resolved. The CDR3 has 12 amino acids. V was trimmed by 1 base and J by 2 bases, leaving 1 base between them. CDR1 and CDR2 from the germline V gene are LGHNT and FRNRAP. The CDR3 is CASGLDTDTQYF. The CDR3 DNA is TGTGCTAGTGGTTTGGACACAGATACGCAGTATTTT.

The chain recombines TRBV13 with TRBJ2-7; D is ambiguous. The V end lost 7 bases, the J end lost 0 bases, and 16 bases lay between the germline ends. The germline CDR1 and CDR2 sequences are PRHDT and FYEKMQ (reference sequence). The CDR3 is 15 residues long. The CDR3 here is CASTKETPSSYEQYF. The CDR3 region has the DNA TGTGCCAGCACCAAGGAAACCCCGAGCTCCTACGAGCAGTACTTC.

The chain employs TRBV19 and TRBJ1-5, with D unresolved. CDR3 length: 18 residues. Germline V gene sequence: CDR1 LNHDA, CDR2 SQIVND (reference sequence). V was shortened by 1 base and J by 0 bases, with 16 bases between the two germline ends. CDR3 loop: CASSIAAGRSSSNQPQHF. The CDR3 DNA reads TGTGCCAGTAGTATAGCCGCTGGACGAAGTAGTAGCAATCAGCCCCAGCATTTT.